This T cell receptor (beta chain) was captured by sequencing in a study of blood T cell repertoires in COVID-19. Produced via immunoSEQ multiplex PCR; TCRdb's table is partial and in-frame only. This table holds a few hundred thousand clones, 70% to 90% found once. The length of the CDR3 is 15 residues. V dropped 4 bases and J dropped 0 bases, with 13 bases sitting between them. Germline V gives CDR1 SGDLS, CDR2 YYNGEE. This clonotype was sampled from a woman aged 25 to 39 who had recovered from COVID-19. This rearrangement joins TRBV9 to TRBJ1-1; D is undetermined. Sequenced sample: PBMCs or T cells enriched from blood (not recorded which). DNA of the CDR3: TGTGCCAGCAGCTTAAGGACTGGAGTGAACACTGAAGCTTTCTTT. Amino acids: CASSLRTGVNTEAFF.